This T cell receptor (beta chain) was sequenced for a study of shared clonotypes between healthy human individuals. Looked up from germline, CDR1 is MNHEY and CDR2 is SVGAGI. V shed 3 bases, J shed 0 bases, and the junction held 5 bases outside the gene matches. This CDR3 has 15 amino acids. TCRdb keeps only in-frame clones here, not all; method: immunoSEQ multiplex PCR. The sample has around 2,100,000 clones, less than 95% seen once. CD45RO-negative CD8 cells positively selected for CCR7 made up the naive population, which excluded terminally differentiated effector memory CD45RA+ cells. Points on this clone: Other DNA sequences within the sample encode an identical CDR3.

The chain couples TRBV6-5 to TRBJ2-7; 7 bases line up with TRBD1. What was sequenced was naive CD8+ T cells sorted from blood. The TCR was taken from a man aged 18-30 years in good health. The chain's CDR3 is CASSYSGTVSYEQYF. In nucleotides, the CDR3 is TGTGCCAGCAGTTATTCCGGGACAGTCTCCTACGAGCAGTACTTC.